The 23 T cell receptor beta chains presented below share a single source sample, sequenced in a study of blood T cells in healthy people across ages. A second PCR, run for roughly 7 to 12 cycles, used a sample-barcoded 5' primer plus a J-beta primer mix. Each CDR3 protein is one row after TCRdb ran MiXCR on the 5' RACE reads. The table shows roughly 700,000 distinct CDR3 sequences, with about 34% occurring only once. The sample comprised blood. The receptors stem from a woman of 80 years or more in good health.

The chain links TRBV20-1 to TRBJ2-2; D not certain. From germline, CDR1 is DFQATT and CDR2 SNEGSKA (reference sequence). The CDR3 loop spans 14 amino acids. V shed 5 bases and J shed 2 bases, with 12 bases lying between them. The CDR3 DNA reads as TGCAGTGCTGCACGGCGACCCAACACCGGGGAGCTGTTTTTT. Its protein is CSAARRPNTGELFF.

The sample holds a few counts of this clonotype. Possible read error: a much larger clone is one base away. CDR3 region: CASGTVAETQYF. In nucleotides, the CDR3 is TGTGCCAGCGGGACAGTAGCGGAGACCCAGTACTTC. The chain recombines TRBV6-2 or TRBV6-3 with TRBJ2-5; 7 positions agree with TRBD1. This CDR3 is built from 12 residues. Germline CDR1 and CDR2: MNHEY and SVGEGT. The trim removed 8 bases at V and 5 bases at J, leaving 5 bases unmatched.

This rearrangement joins TRBV7-2 to TRBJ2-3; 14 bases are a match to TRBD2. The J segment lost 4 bases and the V segment lost 5 bases, leaving 5 bases of the junction unmatched. The CDR3 is 16 residues long. Germline CDR1 is SGHTA and CDR2 is FQGNSA. CDR3 bases: TGTGCCAGCAGCCCGGGGGGACTAGCGGGGGCAGATACGCAGTATTTT. It encodes CASSPGGLAGADTQYF. The variable domain in full, completed from reference TRBV7-2 and TRBJ2-3, reads GAGVSQSPSNKVTEKGKDVELRCDPISGHTALYWYRQSLGQGLEFLIYFQGNSAPDKSGLPSDRFSAERTGGSVSTLTIQRTQQEDSAVYLCASSPGGLAGADTQYFGPGTRLTVL.

This clonotype occurred many times. CDR3 nucleotides: TGTGCCAGCAGTTTATCGCGGGGGGGGAGGGAGACCCAGTACTTC. Translated, it gives CASSLSRGGRETQYF. The chain is built from TRBV27 and TRBJ2-5; TRBD2 matches at 9 bases. V lost 0 bases, J lost 5 bases, and 4 bases stayed unmatched. Germline V gene lookup returns CDR1 MNHEY and CDR2 SMNVEV (reference sequence). This CDR3 spans 15 amino acids.

This sequence joins TRBV5-6 and TRBJ2-7, with TRBD1 identical over 8 bases. V dropped 4 bases and J dropped 1; count of bases not matched to a gene: 7. The CDR3 has 15 amino acids. Germline assignment: CDR1 SGHDT and CDR2 YYEEEE. CDR3 loop: CASSPGGQESYEQYF. CDR3 in DNA: TGTGCCAGCAGCCCCGGGGGACAGGAATCCTACGAGCAGTACTTC.

As regards this clonotype: A much more abundant neighbour one base away suggests this may be a read error. The V and J genes are TRBV11-3 and TRBJ2-5, with 7 bases matching TRBD2. The CDR3 has 15 amino acids. CDR1 and CDR2 from the germline V gene are SGHNT and YENEEA. Trimming at V came to 4 bases and at J to 2 bases, leaving 7 bases not matched to a gene. CDR3 sequence (DNA): TGTGCCAGCAGCTCTGGGGGGGTCGGGCAAGAGACCCAGTACTTC. Translating it yields CASSSGGVGQETQYF.

As concerns this clonotype: A clone one base away is much larger, so this may be a read error. The rearrangement joins TRBV24-1 to TRBJ2-1; D perhaps matches TRBD2 (6 bases). The J call could be wrong; TRBJ2-7 is a better fit for the DNA end. The CDR3 consists of 17 residues. Germline CDR1 KGHDR, CDR2 SFDVKD. CDR3 residues: CATSDSGGPLSYNEQYF. CDR3 DNA: TGTGCCACCAGTGATTCCGGGGGACCGCTCTCCTACAATGAGCAGTACTTC.

V is TRBV7-2 and J is TRBJ2-3; D unresolved. The V gene lost 6 bases and the J gene lost 3 bases, with 16 bases spanning the gap. In germline, CDR1 is SGHTA, CDR2 FQGNSA. This CDR3 has 15 amino acids. CDR3 amino acids: CASRASRFQTDTQYF. The CDR3, as DNA: TGTGCCAGCAGAGCGAGTCGGTTTCAGACAGATACGCAGTATTTT.

V usage is TRBV7-9 and J usage is TRBJ1-1; 7 positions agree with TRBD1. V was pared by 5 bases and J by 3 bases, with 12 bases of the junction left unmatched. CDR1 and CDR2 (germline): SEHNR, FQNEAQ (reference sequence). The CDR3 is made up of 16 amino acids. The DNA of the CDR3 is TGTGCCAGCAGCCCCGGGGAGGGGGCGAGGGACACTGAAGCTTTCTTT. This translates into CASSPGEGARDTEAFF.

This clonotype has ten or more counts. The chain employs TRBV24-1 and TRBJ2-3; maybe TRBD2 (6 bases). Germline-derived CDR1 and CDR2 are KGHDR and SFDVKD. V shed 3 bases and J shed 2 bases, with 14 bases lying between them. This CDR3 is 16 amino acids long. The CDR3 reads CATSDLSGQNTDTQYF. The CDR3 bases are TGTGCCACCAGTGATCTTAGCGGCCAGAACACAGATACGCAGTATTTT.

The CDR3 DNA reads TGTGCCAGCAGTAATCAGGGCTTTGGCTACACCTTC. Its translation: CASSNQGFGYTF. The chain uses TRBV2 and TRBJ1-2; maybe TRBD1 (5 bases). The V end was cut by 5 bases, the J end by 7 bases, with 11 bases between. Germline values: CDR1 SNHLY, CDR2 FYNNEI. CDR3 length equals 12 residues.

CDR3 coding DNA: TGTGCCAGCAGCTTAAAGAGCGGGCCCACAGATACGCAGTATTTT. This encodes CASSLKSGPTDTQYF. This sequence joins TRBV7-3 and TRBJ2-3; tentatively, D is TRBD2 (6 bases). The CDR3 consists of 15 residues. V lost 1 base and J 2 bases, leaving 10 bases between the germline ends. In germline, CDR1 is SGHTA, CDR2 FQGTGA.

The V gene is TRBV15, the J gene TRBJ1-4; D perhaps matches TRBD1 (6 bases). The germline V gene encodes CDR1 LNHNV and CDR2 YYDKDF (reference sequence). The CDR3 has 16 residues. The V end lost 5 bases, the J end lost 4 bases, and 17 bases lay between the germline ends. The CDR3 sequence: CATSGYTGSGNEKLFF. The DNA of the CDR3 is TGTGCCACCAGCGGCTACACAGGGTCGGGTAATGAAAAACTGTTTTTT.

This clonotype is a singleton in its sample. The V call is TRBV4-3, the J call TRBJ2-4; 8 bases fit TRBD2. The J call may be mistaken, given a closer DNA end match to TRBJ2-7. The CDR3 contains 17 residues. Germline V lookup: CDR1 LGHNA, CDR2 YSLEER. The CDR3 reads CASSQGQGTSEQYEQYF. The DNA for the CDR3 is TGCGCCAGCAGCCAGGGCCAGGGGACTAGTGAGCAATACGAGCAGTACTTC.

This clonotype showed up just a few times. This chain uses TRBV7-9 with TRBJ1-4; D may be TRBD1 (6 bases). The germline gives CDR1 SEHNR, CDR2 FQNEAQ (reference sequence). V was pared by 2 bases and J by 8 bases, with 15 bases between. The CDR3 has 15 residues. The CDR3 DNA reads TGTGCCAGCAGCTTACCGGCTTCTGGGACAGAAAAACTGTTTTTT. Protein product: CASSLPASGTEKLFF.

This clonotype has at least ten counts. This chain joins TRBV20-1 and TRBJ1-2; D uncertain. CDR1 and CDR2 from the germline V gene are DFQATT and SNEGSKA (reference sequence). The CDR3 sequence is 16 residues long. In DNA, the CDR3 is TGCAGGACCCCTAACGACGGGCAGTCAGTTAACTATGGCTACACCTTC. It specifies CRTPNDGQSVNYGYTF.

The V call is TRBV4-3, the J call TRBJ2-5, with D perhaps matching TRBD2 (6 bases). The CDR3 has 16 residues. Between the trimmed V and J ends, which lost 0 bases and 5 bases, there was a span of 16 bases. Germline CDR1 and CDR2: LGHNA and YSLEER. The CDR3 DNA follows: TGCGCCAGCAGCCAAGAGTGGAGGGGAAAGGGGGAGACCCAGTACTTC. This codes for CASSQEWRGKGETQYF.

Regarding this clonotype: A clone one base away is much larger, so this may be a read error. V is TRBV30 and J is TRBJ2-5; possibly TRBD2 for D (5 bases). CDR3 length: 14 residues. The V and J ends lost 0 bases and 11 bases respectively, with 19 bases between them. Germline CDR1 GTSNPN, CDR2 SVGIG (reference sequence). CDR3 nucleotide sequence: TGTGCCTGGAGTGTACGAGGGTCCACTGAGGAGCAGTACTTC. This codes for CAWSVRGSTEEQYF.

In this sample, this clonotype turned up a few times. Germline and junction disagree at one end, which may indicate a read error. The chain is built from TRBV9 and TRBJ2-1, with D perhaps assigned TRBD1 or TRBD2 (5 bases each). Germline CDR1 and CDR2: SGDLS and YYNGEE. The CDR3 consists of 15 residues. As DNA, the CDR3 is TGTGCCAGCAGCGTAGGGGGGAGCTCCGACAATGAGCAGTTCTTC. This codes for CASSVGGSSDNEQFF. Combining the CDR3 with reference TRBV9 and TRBJ2-1 gives the whole variable domain DSGVTQTPKHLITATGQRVTLRCSPRSGDLSVYWYQQSLDQGLQFLIQYYNGEERAKGNILERFSAQQFPDLHSELNLSSLELGDSALYFCASSVGGSSDNEQFFGPGTRLTVL.

As regards this clonotype: This clone may be a read error of a much larger clone one base away. The rearrangement uses TRBV7-8 and TRBJ2-2, with 9 bases matching TRBD1. The CDR3 is 16 amino acids. Germline CDR1 SGHVS, CDR2 FQNEAQ. V was pared by 4 bases and J by 6 bases, with 9 bases of the junction left unmatched. The CDR3 spells CASSSRTGVSAGELFF. The CDR3 nucleotides read TGTGCCAGCAGCTCGAGGACAGGGGTCAGTGCCGGGGAGCTGTTTTTT. Full variable domain (missing parts from reference TRBV7-8 and TRBJ2-2): GAGVSQSPRYKVAKRGQDVALRCDPISGHVSLFWYQQALGQGPEFLTYFQNEAQLDKSGLPSDRFFAERPEGSVSTLKIQRTQQEDSAVYLCASSSRTGVSAGELFFGEGSRLTVL.

The chain is built from TRBV4-3 and TRBJ1-6, with D possibly being TRBD1 (5 bases). The CDR3 runs to 17 residues. Germline-derived CDR1 and CDR2 are LGHNA and YSLEER. V was cut by 1 base and J by 0 bases, with 10 bases left in between. CDR3 residues: CASSQAGLSSYNSPLHF. CDR3 nucleotides: TGCGCCAGCAGCCAAGCGGGGCTAAGCTCCTATAATTCACCCCTCCACTTT.

This clonotype has a handful of counts. One junction end does not reproduce the germline sequence, and a read error may be involved. The chain couples TRBV29-1 to TRBJ2-1; no definite D call. Germline loops: CDR1 SQVTM, CDR2 ANQGSEA. The CDR3 contains 14 residues. Written as DNA, the CDR3 is TGCAGCATTGAAGGATTTGACATCTACAATGAGCAGTTCTTC. Protein sequence: CSIEGFDIYNEQFF.

This clonotype was seen repeatedly, ten times or more. The chain carries TRBV25-1 and TRBJ2-1; D perhaps matches TRBD1 (6 bases). The CDR3 consists of 15 residues. The V gene lost 1 base and the J gene lost 5 bases, with 12 bases spanning the gap. CDR1 MGHDK and CDR2 SYGVNS come from the germline V gene. CDR3 residues: CASSEWGQVDNEQFF. DNA of the CDR3: TGTGCCAGCAGTGAATGGGGGCAGGTTGACAATGAGCAGTTCTTC.